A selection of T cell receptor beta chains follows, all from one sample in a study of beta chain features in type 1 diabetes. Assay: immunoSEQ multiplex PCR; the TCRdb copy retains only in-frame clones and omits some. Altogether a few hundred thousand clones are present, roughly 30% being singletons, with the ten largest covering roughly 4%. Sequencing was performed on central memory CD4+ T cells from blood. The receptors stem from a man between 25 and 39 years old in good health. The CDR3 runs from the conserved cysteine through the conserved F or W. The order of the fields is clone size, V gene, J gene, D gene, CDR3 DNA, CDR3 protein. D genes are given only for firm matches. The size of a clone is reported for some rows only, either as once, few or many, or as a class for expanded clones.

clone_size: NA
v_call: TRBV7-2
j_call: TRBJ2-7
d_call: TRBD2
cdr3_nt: TGTGCCAGCAGCTTAGTTGGGACTAGCGGGTACGAGCAGTACTTC
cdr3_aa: CASSLVGTSGYEQYF

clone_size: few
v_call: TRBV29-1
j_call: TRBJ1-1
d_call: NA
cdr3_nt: TGCAGCGCAGAAAAGAGTTACCCTGAAGCTTTCTTT
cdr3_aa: CSAEKSYPEAFF

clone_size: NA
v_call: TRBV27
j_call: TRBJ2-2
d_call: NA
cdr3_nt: TGTGCCAGCAGTTTTGTCGGAGGCGGGGAGCTGTTTTTT
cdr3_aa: CASSFVGGGELFF

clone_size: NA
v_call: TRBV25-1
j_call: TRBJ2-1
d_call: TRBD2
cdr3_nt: TGTGCCAGCAGGCCGGGTAGCGGGAGCTACAATGAGCAGTTCTTC
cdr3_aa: CASRPGSGSYNEQFF

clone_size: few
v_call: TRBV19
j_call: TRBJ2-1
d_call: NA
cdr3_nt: TGTGCCAGTAGTATCTTGAGCGAGTATGAGCAGTTCTTC
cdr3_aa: CASSILSEYEQFF

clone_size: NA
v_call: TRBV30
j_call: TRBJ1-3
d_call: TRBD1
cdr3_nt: TGTGCCTGGAGTGTACTGAAAGGGGGCCCTGGAAACACCATATATTTT
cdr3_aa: CAWSVLKGGPGNTIYF

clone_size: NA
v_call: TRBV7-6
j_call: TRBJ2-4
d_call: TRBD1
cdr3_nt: TGTGCCACCGGACAGGGAAACATTCAGTACTTC
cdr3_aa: CATGQGNIQYF

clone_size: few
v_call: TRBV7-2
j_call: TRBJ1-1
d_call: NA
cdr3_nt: TGTGCCAGCAGCCCGATGAACACTGAAGCTTTCTTT
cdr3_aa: CASSPMNTEAFF

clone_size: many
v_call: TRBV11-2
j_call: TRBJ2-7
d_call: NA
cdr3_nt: TGTGCCAGCACTCCTACTAGGAGTGGCTCCTACGAGCAGTACTTC
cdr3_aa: CASTPTRSGSYEQYF

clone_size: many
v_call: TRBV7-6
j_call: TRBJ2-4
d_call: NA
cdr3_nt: TGTGCCAGCAGCTTAGGCAGGGCCGGGGACATTCAGTACTTC
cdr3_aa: CASSLGRAGDIQYF

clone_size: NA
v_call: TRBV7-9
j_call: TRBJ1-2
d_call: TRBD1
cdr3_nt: TGTGCCAGCAGCCCTAGTGGGACAGTTGGTCCCCATGGCTACACCTTC
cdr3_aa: CASSPSGTVGPHGYTF

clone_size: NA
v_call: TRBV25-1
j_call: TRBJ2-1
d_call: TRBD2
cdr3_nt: TGTGCCAGTCTAGCGGAGACCTACAATGAGCAGTTCTTC
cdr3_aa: CASLAETYNEQFF

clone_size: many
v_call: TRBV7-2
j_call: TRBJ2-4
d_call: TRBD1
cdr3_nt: TGTGCCAGCAGCCGGACTGGACAGGGATCGTACATTCAGTACTTC
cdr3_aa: CASSRTGQGSYIQYF

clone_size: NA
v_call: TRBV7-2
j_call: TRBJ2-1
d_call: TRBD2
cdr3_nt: TGTGCCAGCAGCTTAGTGGGTAGCGGGGTCCCCCCCTACAATGAGCAGTTCTTC
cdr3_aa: CASSLVGSGVPPYNEQFF

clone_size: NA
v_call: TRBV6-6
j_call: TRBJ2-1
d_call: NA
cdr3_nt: TGTGCCAGCAGTTTCCCAGGGAGCTTCAATGAGCAGTTCTTC
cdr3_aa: CASSFPGSFNEQFF

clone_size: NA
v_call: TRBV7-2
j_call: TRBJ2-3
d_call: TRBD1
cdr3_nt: TGTGCCAGCAGCACCCCCCGAGGGACAGACCTAGATACGCAGTATTTT
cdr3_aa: CASSTPRGTDLDTQYF

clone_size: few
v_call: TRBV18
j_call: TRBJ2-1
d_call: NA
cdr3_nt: TGTGCCAGCTCACCAGCCGGGACCAACAATGAGCAGTTCTTC
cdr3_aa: CASSPAGTNNEQFF

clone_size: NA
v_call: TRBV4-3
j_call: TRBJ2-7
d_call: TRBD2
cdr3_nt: TGCGCCAGCAGCCAAGATCAGCTAGCGGGCTACGAGCAGTACTTC
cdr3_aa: CASSQDQLAGYEQYF

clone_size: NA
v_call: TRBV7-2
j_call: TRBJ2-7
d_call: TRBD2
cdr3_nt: TGTGCCAGCAGCTTAGTGGTGGGAGCGGGGAGCTTCTACGAGCAGTACTTC
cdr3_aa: CASSLVVGAGSFYEQYF

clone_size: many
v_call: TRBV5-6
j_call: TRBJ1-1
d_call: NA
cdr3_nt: TGTGCCAGCAGCTGGGAACGGGGGACTGAAGCTTTCTTT
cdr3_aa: CASSWERGTEAFF

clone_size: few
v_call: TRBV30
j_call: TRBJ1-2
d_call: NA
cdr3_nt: TGTGCCTGGAGTGTACTGGGGAATGGCTACACCTTC
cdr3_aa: CAWSVLGNGYTF

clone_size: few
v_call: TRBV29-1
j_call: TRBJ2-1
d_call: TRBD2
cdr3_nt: TGCAGCGTTGTAGGACTAGCGTCCAATGAGCAGTTCTTC
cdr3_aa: CSVVGLASNEQFF

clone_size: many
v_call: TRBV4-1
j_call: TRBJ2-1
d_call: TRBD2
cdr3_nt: TGCGCCAGCAGCCCCACTAGCGGGGAGCGTAATGAGCAGTTCTTC
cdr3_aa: CASSPTSGERNEQFF

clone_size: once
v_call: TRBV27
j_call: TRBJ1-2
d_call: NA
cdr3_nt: TGTGCCAGCAGTCCAAGGGCCAGCCGGTTTGGCTACACCTTC
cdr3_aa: CASSPRASRFGYTF

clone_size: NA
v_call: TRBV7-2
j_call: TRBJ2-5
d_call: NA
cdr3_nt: TGTGCCAGCAGCTTCCCTCAGGGGACCCAGTACTTC
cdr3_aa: CASSFPQGTQYF

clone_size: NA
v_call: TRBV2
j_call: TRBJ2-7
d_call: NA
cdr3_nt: TGTGCCAGCAGCCTACTCTCCTACGAGCAGTACTTC
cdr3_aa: CASSLLSYEQYF

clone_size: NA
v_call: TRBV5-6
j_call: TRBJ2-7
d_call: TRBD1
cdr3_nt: TGTGCCAGCCACCGGGACAGGGGGCGGTACGAGCAGTACTTC
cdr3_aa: CASHRDRGRYEQYF